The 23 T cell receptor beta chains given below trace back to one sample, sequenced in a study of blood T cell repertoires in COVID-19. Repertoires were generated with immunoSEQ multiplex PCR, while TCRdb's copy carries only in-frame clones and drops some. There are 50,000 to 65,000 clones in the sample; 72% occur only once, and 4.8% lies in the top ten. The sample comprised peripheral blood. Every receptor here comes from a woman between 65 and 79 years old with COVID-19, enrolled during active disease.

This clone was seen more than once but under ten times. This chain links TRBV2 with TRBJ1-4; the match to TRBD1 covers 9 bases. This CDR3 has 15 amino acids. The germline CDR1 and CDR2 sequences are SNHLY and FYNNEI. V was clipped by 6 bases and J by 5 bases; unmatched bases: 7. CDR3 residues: CASRLTGTGNEKLFF. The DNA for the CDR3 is TGTGCCAGCAGGCTAACCGGGACAGGGAATGAAAAACTGTTTTTT.

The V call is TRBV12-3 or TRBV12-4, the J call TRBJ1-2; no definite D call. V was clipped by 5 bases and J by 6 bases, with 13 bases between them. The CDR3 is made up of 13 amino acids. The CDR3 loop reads CASSQRSTHGYTF. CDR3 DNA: TGTGCCAGCAGTCAGCGGTCCACCCATGGCTACACCTTC.

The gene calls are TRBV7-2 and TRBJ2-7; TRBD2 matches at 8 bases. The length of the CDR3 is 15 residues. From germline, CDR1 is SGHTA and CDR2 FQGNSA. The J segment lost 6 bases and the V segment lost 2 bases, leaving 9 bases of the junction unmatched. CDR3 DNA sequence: TGTGCCAGCAGCTTAAGGGCTAGCGGGTATAGCGAGCAGTACGTC. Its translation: CASSLRASGYSEQYV.

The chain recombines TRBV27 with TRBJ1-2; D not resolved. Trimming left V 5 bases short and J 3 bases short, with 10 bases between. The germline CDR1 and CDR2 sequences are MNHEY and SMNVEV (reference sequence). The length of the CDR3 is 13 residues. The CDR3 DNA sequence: TGTGCCAGCAGTCTCTCGGGAGACTATGGCTACACCTTC. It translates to CASSLSGDYGYTF.

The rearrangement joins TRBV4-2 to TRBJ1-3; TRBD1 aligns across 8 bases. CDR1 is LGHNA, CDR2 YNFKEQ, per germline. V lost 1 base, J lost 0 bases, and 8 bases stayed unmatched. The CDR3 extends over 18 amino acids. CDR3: CASSQVRGQGASGNTIYF. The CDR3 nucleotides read TGTGCCAGCAGCCAAGTTCGTGGACAGGGCGCCTCTGGAAACACCATATATTTT.

The CDR3 loop reads CASSLPGINTEAFF. The CDR3 DNA follows: TGTGCCAGCAGCTTACCAGGGATAAACACTGAAGCTTTCTTT. V and J are TRBV7-2 and TRBJ1-1; D perhaps matches TRBD1 (5 bases). Trimming took 2 bases from V and 2 from J, leaving 9 bases between them. Germline V CDR1 and CDR2: SGHTA, FQGNSA. The CDR3 spans 14 residues.

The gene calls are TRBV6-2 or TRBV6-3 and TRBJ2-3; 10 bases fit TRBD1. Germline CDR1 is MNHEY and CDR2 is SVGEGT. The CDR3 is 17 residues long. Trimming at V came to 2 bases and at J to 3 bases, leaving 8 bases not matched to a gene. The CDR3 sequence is CASSYQKGQGRTDTQYF. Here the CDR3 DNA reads TGTGCCAGCAGTTACCAGAAGGGACAGGGGCGGACAGATACGCAGTATTTT.

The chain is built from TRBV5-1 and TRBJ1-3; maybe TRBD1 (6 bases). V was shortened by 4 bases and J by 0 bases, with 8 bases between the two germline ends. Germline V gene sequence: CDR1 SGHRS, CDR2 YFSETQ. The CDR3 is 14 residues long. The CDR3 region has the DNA TGCGCCAGCAGCCAAGGGGGCTCTGGAAACACCATATATTTT. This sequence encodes CASSQGGSGNTIYF.

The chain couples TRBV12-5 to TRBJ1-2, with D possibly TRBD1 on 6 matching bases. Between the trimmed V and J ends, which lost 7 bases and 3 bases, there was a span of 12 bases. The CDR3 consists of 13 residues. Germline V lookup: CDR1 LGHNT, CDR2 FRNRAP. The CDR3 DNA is TGTGCTAGTGCCCAGGGGCAGGACTATGGCTACACCTTC. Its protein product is CASAQGQDYGYTF.

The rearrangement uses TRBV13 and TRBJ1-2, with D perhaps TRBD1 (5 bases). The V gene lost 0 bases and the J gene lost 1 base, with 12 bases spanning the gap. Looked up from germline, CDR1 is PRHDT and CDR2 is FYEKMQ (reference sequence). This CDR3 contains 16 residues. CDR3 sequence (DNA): TGTGCCAGCAGCTTAGGCCTCTCGGGGGATAACTATGGCTACACCTTC. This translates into CASSLGLSGDNYGYTF.

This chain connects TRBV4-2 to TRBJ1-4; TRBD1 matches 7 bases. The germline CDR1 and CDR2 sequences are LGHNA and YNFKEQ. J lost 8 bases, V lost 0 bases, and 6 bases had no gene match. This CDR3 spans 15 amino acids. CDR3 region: CASSQDRQGLEKLFF. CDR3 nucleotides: TGTGCCAGCAGCCAAGATCGACAGGGTTTAGAAAAACTGTTTTTT.

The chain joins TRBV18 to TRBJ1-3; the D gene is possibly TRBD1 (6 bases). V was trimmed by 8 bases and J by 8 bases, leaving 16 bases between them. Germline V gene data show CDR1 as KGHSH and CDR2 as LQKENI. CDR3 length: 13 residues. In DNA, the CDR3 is TGTGCCAGCCAACTACTACAGGGAGACACCATATATTTT. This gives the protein CASQLLQGDTIYF.

Written as DNA, the CDR3 is TGTGCCAGCAGGAAGACAGGGGGCACTGAAGCTTTCTTT. It is translated as CASRKTGGTEAFF. The chain links TRBV6-5 to TRBJ1-1; 9 bases are a match to TRBD1. The CDR3 is 13 residues long. V lost 6 bases and J lost 4; bases outside the gene matches: 3. Per germline, CDR1 MNHEY and CDR2 SVGAGI.

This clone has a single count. DNA for the CDR3: TGTGCCAGCAGCAAAGTTGGTACAGGGAGAACCTGCATGAACACTGAAGCTTTCTTT. Protein: CASSKVGTGRTCMNTEAFF. J is TRBJ1-1 and V is TRBV21-1; the listed D gene, TRBD1, was not tested against the DNA. TRBV21-1 is marked as a pseudogene. There are 19 residues in the CDR3.

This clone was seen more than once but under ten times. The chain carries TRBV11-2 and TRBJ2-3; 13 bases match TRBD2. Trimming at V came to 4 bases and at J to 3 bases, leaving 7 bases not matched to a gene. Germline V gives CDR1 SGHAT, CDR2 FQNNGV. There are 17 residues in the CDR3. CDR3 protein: CASSSGLAGAGTDTQYF. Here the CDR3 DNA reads TGTGCCAGCAGCTCTGGACTAGCGGGAGCGGGGACAGATACGCAGTATTTT.

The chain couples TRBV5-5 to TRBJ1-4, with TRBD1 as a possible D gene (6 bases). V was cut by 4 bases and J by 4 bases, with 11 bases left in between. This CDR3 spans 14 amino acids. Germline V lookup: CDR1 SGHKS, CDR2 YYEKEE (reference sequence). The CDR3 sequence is CASSDRMGNEKLFF. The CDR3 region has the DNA TGTGCCAGCAGCGACAGGATGGGTAATGAAAAACTGTTTTTT.

The DNA of the CDR3 is TGTGCCAGCAACTTGGACTTCCTCCTCCACAATGAGCAGTTCTTC. Its translation is CASNLDFLLHNEQFF. The genes are TRBV6-5 and TRBJ2-1; weak D call: TRBD2 (5 bases). V dropped 7 bases and J dropped 5 bases, with 18 bases sitting between them. Germline V gene data show CDR1 as MNHEY and CDR2 as SVGAGI. The CDR3 spans 15 residues.

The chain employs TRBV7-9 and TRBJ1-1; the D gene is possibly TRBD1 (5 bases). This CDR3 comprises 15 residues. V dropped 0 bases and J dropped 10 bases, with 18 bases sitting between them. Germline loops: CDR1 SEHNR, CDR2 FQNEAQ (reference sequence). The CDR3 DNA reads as TGTGCCAGCAGCTTAGCGCAGGGAGCCTGGGAGGGAGCTTTCTTT. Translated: CASSLAQGAWEGAFF.

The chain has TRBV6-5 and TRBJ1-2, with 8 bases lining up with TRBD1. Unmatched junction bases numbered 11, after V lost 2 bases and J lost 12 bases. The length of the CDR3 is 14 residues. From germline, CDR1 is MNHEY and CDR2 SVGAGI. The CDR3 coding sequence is TGTGCCAGCAGTTACGAGAAATCAGGACAGGGAAACACCTTC. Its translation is CASSYEKSGQGNTF.

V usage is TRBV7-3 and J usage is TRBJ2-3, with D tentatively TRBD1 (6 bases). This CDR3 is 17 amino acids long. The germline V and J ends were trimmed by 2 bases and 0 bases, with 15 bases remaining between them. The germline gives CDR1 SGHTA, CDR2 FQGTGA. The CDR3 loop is CASSLGQGITSTDTQYF. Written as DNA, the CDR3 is TGTGCCAGCAGCTTAGGTCAGGGGATTACTAGCACAGATACGCAGTATTTT.

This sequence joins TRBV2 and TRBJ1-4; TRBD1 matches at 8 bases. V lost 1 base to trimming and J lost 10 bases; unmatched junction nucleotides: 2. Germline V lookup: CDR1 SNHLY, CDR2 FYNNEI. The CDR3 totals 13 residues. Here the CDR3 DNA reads TGTGCCAGCAGTGAAGGGACAGGGTTAAAACTGTTTTTT. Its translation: CASSEGTGLKLFF.

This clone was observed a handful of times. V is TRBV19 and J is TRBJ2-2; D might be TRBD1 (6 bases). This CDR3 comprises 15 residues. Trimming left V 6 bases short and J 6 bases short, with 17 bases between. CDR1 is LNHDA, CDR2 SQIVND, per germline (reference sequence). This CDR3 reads CASREQGWSSGELFF. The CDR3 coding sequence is TGTGCCAGTAGGGAGCAGGGGTGGTCATCCGGGGAGCTGTTTTTT.

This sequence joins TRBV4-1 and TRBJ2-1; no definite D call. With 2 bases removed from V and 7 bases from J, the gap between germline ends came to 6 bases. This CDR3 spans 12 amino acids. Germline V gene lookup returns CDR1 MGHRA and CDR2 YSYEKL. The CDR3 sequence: CASSQNQNEQFF. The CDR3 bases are TGCGCCAGCAGCCAAAATCAAAATGAGCAGTTCTTC.